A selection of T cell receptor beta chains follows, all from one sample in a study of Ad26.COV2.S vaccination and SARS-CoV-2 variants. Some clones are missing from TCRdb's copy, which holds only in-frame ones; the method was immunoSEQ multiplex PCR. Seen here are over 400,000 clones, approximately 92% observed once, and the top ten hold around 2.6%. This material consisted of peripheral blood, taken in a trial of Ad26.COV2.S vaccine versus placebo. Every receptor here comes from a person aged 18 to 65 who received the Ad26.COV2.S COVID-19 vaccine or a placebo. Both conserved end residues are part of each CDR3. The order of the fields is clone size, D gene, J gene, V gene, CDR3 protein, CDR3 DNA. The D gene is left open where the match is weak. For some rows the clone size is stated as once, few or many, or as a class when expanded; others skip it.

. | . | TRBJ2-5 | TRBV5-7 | CAPGTQYF | TGTGCCCCGGGGACCCAGTACTTC
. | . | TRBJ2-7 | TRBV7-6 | CASSFSHGMEQYF | TGTGCCAGCAGCTTTTCACACGGAATGGAGCAGTACTTC
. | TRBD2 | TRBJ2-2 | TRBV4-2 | CASSQEGLAANTGELFF | TGTGCCAGCAGCCAAGAGGGACTAGCGGCTAACACCGGGGAGCTGTTTTTT
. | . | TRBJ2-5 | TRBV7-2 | CASSPEWGEETQYF | TGTGCCAGCAGCCCGGAATGGGGGGAAGAGACCCAGTACTTC
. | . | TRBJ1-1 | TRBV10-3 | CAIRPTQNTEAFF | TGTGCCATCAGGCCGACACAGAACACTGAAGCTTTCTTT
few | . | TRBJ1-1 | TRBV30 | CAWSDRGGYTEAFF | TGTGCCTGGAGTGATCGGGGCGGTTACACTGAAGCTTTCTTT
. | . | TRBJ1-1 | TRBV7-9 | CASEGNTEAFF | TGTGCCAGCGAGGGGAACACTGAAGCTTTCTTT
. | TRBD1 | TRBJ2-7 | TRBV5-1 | CASSYQPGQGRAEQYF | TGCGCCAGCAGCTACCAGCCGGGACAGGGGAGGGCCGAGCAGTACTTC
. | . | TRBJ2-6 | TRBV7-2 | CASSLQVAGANVLTF | TGTGCCAGCAGCTTGCAGGTTGCAGGGGCCAACGTCCTGACTTTC
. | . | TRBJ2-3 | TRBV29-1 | CSVMALWDTQYF | TGCAGCGTAATGGCCTTGTGGGATACGCAGTATTTT
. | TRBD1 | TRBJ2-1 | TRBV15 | CATSRATGGGNNEQFF | TGTGCCACCAGCAGGGCAACAGGGGGAGGAAACAATGAGCAGTTCTTC
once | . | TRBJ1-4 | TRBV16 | CASSNRGATNEKLFF | TGTGCCAGCAGTAACCGTGGGGCAACTAATGAAAAACTGTTTTTT
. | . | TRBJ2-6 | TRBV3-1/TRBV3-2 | CASSQGGANVLTF | TGTGCCAGCAGCCAAGGCGGGGCCAACGTCCTGACTTTC
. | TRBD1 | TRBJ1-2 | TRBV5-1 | CASSWTGGTNYGYTF | TGCGCCAGCAGCTGGACAGGGGGAACAAACTATGGCTACACCTTC
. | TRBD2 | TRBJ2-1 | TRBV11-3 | CASGPGTSLFSSYNEQFF | TGTGCCAGCGGTCCCGGGACTAGCCTTTTCAGCTCCTACAATGAGCAGTTCTTC
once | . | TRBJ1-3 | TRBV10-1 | CASKDADGSGNTIYF | TGCGCCAGCAAGGACGCGGACGGCTCTGGAAACACCATATATTTT
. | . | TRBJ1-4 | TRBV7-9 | CASSLIVRGPNEKLFF | TGTGCCAGCAGCTTAATTGTAAGAGGGCCCAATGAAAAACTGTTTTTT
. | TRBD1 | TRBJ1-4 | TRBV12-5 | CASGTGRVEKLFF | TGTGCTAGTGGGACAGGGAGGGTAGAAAAACTGTTTTTT
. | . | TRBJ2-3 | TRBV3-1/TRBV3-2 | CASSQWVGASTDTQYF | TGTGCCAGCAGCCAATGGGTAGGGGCTAGCACAGATACGCAGTATTTT
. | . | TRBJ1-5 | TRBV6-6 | CASSLEFYSNQPQHF | TGTGCCAGCAGTTTAGAGTTCTATAGCAATCAGCCCCAGCATTTT
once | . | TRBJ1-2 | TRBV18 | CASSPRGSRNGYGYTF | TGTGCCAGCTCCCCTCGGGGAAGCCGGAATGGCTATGGCTACACCTTC
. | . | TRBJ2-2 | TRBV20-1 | CSASRTTGELFF | TGCAGTGCTAGTCGAACCACCGGGGAGCTGTTTTTT
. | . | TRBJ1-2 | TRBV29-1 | CSVGGDGYTF | TGCAGCGTTGGGGGAGATGGCTACACCTTC
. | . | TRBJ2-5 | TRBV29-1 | CSAQGGDETQYF | TGCAGCGCCCAAGGGGGGGACGAGACCCAGTACTTC
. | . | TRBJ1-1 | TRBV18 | CASSYLGSWATEAFF | TGTGCCAGCTCTTACTTGGGTTCCTGGGCCACTGAAGCTTTCTTT
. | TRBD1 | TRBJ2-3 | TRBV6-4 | CASSRQGSRTDTQYF | TGTGCCAGCAGTCGACAGGGGAGTCGGACAGATACGCAGTATTTT
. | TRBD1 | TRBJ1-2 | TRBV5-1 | CASSLAPTGQGAGGYTF | TGCGCCAGCAGCTTGGCACCCACCGGACAGGGGGCGGGCGGCTACACCTTC
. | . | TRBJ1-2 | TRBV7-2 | CASSFYYGYTF | TGTGCCAGCAGCTTTTACTATGGCTACACCTTC
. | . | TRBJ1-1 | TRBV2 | CASTSVPAGYRTEAFF | TGTGCCAGCACTTCCGTTCCCGCAGGGTACCGGACTGAAGCTTTCTTT
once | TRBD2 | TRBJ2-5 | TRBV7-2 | CASSWTSGGSQETQYF | TGTGCCAGCAGCTGGACTAGCGGGGGTAGCCAAGAGACCCAGTACTTC
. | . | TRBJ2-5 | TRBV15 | CATSRGLSSRIQETQYF | TGTGCCACCAGCAGAGGACTCAGCTCGCGGATCCAAGAGACCCAGTACTTC
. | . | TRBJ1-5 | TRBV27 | CASSLGHDEVYSNQPQHF | TGTGCCAGCAGTCTCGGACACGATGAGGTTTATAGCAATCAGCCCCAGCATTTT
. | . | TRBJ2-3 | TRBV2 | CASSLTDTQYF | TGTGCCAGCAGTCTCACAGATACGCAGTATTTT
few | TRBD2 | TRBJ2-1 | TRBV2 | CASRTSGSSLPYNEQFF | TGTGCCAGCAGAACTAGCGGGAGTTCCCTACCCTACAATGAGCAGTTCTTC
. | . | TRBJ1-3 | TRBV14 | CASSHGLGVSGNTIYF | TGTGCCAGCAGCCACGGGTTAGGAGTCTCTGGAAACACCATATATTTT
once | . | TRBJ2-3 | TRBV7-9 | CASSLALASTDTQYF | TGTGCCAGCAGCTTAGCTTTAGCCTCCACAGATACGCAGTATTTT
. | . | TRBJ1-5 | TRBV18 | CASSPQGRGNQPQHF | TGTGCCAGCTCACCACAAGGAAGGGGGAATCAGCCCCAGCATTTT
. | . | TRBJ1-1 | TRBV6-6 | CASSWTRENTEAFF | TGTGCCAGCAGTTGGACACGGGAGAACACTGAAGCTTTCTTT
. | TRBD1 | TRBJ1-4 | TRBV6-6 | CASSPQGQGGKLFF | TGTGCCAGCAGTCCCCAGGGACAGGGCGGAAAACTGTTTTTT
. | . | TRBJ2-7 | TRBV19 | CASSSTPGIGDYEQYF | TGTGCCAGTAGCTCTACCCCCGGGATCGGGGACTACGAGCAGTACTTC
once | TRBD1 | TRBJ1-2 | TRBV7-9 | CASSLGGGQAYNYGYTF | TGTGCCAGCAGCTTAGGGGGAGGACAGGCCTATAACTATGGCTACACCTTC
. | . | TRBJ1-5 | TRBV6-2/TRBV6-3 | CASSYSAWLQGRNQPQHF | TGTGCCAGCAGTTACTCTGCCTGGCTTCAGGGCCGAAATCAGCCCCAGCATTTT
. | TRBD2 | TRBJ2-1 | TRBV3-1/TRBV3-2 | CASSLSGSGNEQFF | TGTGCCAGCAGCTTAAGCGGGAGTGGCAATGAGCAGTTCTTC
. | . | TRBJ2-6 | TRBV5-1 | CASYPGAGANVLTF | TGCGCCAGCTATCCGGGAGCTGGGGCCAACGTCCTGACTTTC
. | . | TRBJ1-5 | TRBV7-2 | CASSSIPLEPQHF | TGTGCCAGCAGCTCAATCCCCCTGGAGCCCCAGCATTTT
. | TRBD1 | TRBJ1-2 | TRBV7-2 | CASSLAGGGSGYTF | TGTGCCAGCAGCTTAGCAGGGGGCGGTAGTGGCTACACCTTC
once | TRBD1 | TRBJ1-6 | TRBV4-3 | CASSQGPVQGKYNSPLHF | TGCGCCAGCAGCCAAGGTCCCGTACAGGGGAAGTATAATTCACCCCTCCACTTT
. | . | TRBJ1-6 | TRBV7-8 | CASSLGVVGLGSPLHF | TGTGCCAGCAGCTTAGGGGTAGTCGGCCTCGGTTCACCCCTCCACTTT
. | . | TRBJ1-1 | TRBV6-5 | CARWGKYRVVTEAFF | TGTGCCAGATGGGGAAAATACAGGGTGGTGACTGAAGCTTTCTTT
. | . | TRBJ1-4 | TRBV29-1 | CSVVSGSNEKLFF | TGCAGCGTTGTGTCAGGATCGAATGAAAAACTGTTTTTT
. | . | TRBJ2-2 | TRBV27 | CASSPLWRSGELFF | TGTGCCAGCAGTCCCCTGTGGCGCTCCGGGGAGCTGTTTTTT
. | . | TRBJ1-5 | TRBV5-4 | CASSLPGVNQPQHF | TGTGCCAGCAGCTTGCCCGGGGTCAATCAGCCCCAGCATTTT
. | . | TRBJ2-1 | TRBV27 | CASSPGANEQFF | TGTGCCAGCAGTCCAGGGGCGAATGAGCAGTTCTTC
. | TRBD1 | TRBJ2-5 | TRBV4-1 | CASSQDDREQETQYF | TGCGCCAGCAGCCAGGATGACAGGGAACAAGAGACCCAGTACTTC
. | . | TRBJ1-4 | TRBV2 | CASSKKTATNEKLFF | TGTGCCAGCAGCAAAAAAACTGCAACTAATGAAAAACTGTTTTTT
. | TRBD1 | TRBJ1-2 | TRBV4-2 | CASSPGQGLGYTF | TGTGCCAGCAGCCCGGGACAGGGCCTCGGCTACACCTTC
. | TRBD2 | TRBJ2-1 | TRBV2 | CASSLSGRAYNEQFF | TGTGCCAGCAGTTTGAGCGGGAGGGCTTACAATGAGCAGTTCTTC